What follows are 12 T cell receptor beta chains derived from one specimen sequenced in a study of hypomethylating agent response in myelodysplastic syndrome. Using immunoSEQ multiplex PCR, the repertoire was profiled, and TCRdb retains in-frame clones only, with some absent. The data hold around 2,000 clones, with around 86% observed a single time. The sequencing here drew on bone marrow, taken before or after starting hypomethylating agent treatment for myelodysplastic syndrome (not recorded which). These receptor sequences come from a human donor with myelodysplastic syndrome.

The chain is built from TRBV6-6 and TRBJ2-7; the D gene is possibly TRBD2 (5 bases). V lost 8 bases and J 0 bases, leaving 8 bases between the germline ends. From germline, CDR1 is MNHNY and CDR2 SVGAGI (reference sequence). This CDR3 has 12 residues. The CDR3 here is CASARGSYEQYF. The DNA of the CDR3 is TGTGCCAGCGCCCGGGGCTCCTACGAGCAGTACTTC.

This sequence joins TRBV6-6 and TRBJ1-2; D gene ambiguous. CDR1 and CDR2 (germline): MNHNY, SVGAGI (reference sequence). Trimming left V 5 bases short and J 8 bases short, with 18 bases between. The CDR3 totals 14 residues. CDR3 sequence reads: CASSPLGSGGGYTF. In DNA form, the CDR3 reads TGTGCCAGCAGTCCCCTGGGGAGTGGTGGGGGCTACACCTTC.

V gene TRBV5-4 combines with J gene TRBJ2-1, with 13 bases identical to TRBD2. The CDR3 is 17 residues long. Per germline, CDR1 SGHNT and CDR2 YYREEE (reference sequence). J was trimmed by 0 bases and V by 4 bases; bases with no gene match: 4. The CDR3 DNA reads TGTGCCAGCAGCCCCGGGACTAGCGGGGCCTCCTACAATGAGCAGTTCTTC. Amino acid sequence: CASSPGTSGASYNEQFF.

The CDR3 spells CASSLDQGGNIQYF. The DNA for the CDR3 is TGTGCCAGCAGCTTGGACCAGGGTGGAAACATTCAGTACTTC. The rearrangement joins TRBV5-4 to TRBJ2-4, with a weak D call TRBD1 (5 bases). V lost 0 bases and J lost 6, with 10 bases in between. The CDR3 has 14 amino acids. The germline gives CDR1 SGHNT, CDR2 YYREEE (reference sequence).

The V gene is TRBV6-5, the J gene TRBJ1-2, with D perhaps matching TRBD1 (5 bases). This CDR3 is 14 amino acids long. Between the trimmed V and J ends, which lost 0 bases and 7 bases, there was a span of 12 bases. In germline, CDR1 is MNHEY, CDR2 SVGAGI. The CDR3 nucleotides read TGTGCCAGCAGTTACTCGATAGGGGTGGGTGGCTACACCTTC. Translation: CASSYSIGVGGYTF.

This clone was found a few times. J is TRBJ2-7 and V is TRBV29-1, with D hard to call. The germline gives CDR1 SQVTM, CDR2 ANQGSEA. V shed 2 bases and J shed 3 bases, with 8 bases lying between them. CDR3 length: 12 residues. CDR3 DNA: TGCAGCGTTGAAACGCAGAGCTACGAGCAGTACTTC. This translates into CSVETQSYEQYF.

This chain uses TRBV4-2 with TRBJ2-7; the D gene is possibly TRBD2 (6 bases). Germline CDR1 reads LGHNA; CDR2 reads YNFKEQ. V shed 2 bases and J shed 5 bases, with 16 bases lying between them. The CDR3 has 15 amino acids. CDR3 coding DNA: TGTGCCAGCAGCCAAAACCACGGGAGCTCGGACGAGCAGTACTTC. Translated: CASSQNHGSSDEQYF.

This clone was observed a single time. CDR3 sequence (DNA): TGTGCCAGCAGCCCGGGACAGTTTCCCAATCAGCCCCAGCATTTT. This encodes CASSPGQFPNQPQHF. The V call is TRBV7-8, the J call TRBJ1-5, with TRBD1 identical over 7 bases. The CDR3 length is 15 residues. V lost 5 bases to trimming and J lost 3 bases; unmatched junction nucleotides: 7. Germline V gene data show CDR1 as SGHVS and CDR2 as FQNEAQ.

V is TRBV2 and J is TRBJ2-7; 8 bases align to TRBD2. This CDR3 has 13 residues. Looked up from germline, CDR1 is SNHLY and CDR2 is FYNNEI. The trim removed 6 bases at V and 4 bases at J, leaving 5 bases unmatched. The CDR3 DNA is TGTGCCAGCAGCCTAGGACTAGCTTACGAGCAGTACTTC. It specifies CASSLGLAYEQYF. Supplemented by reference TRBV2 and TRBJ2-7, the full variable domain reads EPEVTQTPSHQVTQMGQEVILRCVPISNHLYFYWYRQILGQKVEFLVSFYNNEISEKSEIFDDQFSVERPDGSNFTLKIRSTKLEDSAMYFCASSLGLAYEQYFGPGTRLTVT.

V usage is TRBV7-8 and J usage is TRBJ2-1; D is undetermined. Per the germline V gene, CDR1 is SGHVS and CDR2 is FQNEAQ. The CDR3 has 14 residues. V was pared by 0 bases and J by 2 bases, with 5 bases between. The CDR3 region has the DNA TGTGCCAGCAGCTTAGCACGGACCTACAATGAGCAGTTCTTC. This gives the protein CASSLARTYNEQFF. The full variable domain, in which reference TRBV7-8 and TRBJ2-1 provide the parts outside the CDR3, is GAGVSQSPRYKVAKRGQDVALRCDPISGHVSLFWYQQALGQGPEFLTYFQNEAQLDKSGLPSDRFFAERPEGSVSTLKIQRTQQEDSAVYLCASSLARTYNEQFFGPGTRLTVL.

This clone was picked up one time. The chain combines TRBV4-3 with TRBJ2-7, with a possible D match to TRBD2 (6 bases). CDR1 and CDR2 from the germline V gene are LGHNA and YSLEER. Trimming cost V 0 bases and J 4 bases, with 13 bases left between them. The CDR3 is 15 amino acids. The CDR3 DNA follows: TGCGCCAGCAGCCAAGATCGGCCAGGGACTTACGAGCAGTACTTC. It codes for CASSQDRPGTYEQYF.

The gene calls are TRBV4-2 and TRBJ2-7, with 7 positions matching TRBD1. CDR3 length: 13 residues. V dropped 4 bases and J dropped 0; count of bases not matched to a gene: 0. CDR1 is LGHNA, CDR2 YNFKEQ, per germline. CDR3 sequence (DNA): TGTGCCAGCAGCCGGGACAGCTCCTACGAGCAGTACTTC. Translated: CASSRDSSYEQYF.